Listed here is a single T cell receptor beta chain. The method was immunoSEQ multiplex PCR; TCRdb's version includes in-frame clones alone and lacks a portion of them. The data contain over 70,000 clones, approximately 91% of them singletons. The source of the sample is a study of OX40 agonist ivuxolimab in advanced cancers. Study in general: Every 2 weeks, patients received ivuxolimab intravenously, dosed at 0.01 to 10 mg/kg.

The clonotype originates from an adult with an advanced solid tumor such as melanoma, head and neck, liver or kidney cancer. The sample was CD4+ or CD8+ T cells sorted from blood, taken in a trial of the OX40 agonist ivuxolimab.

CDR3 DNA sequence: TGCGCCAGCAGCCGGGGGACGGGACAGGGTTACTACGAGCAGTACTTC. Translation gives CASSRGTGQGYYEQYF. V and J are TRBV5-1 and TRBJ2-7; 9 nucleotides match TRBD1. Germline V gene lookup returns CDR1 SGHRS and CDR2 YFSETQ. This CDR3 is built from 16 residues. The V and J ends lost 4 bases and 3 bases, in that order; junction bases with no gene match: 11.